The rows below give T cell receptor beta chains drawn from one sample of a study of CD8 T cells in Susac syndrome. TCRdb reprocessed the immunoSEQ multiplex PCR reads via MiXCR and lists one record per CDR3 protein. The sample includes 100,000 to 150,000 distinct CDR3 sequences, 85% to 95% of them seen just once. Sequences were obtained from CD8+ T cells from PBMCs. The receptors come from a human donor with multiple sclerosis. Both conserved end residues are part of each CDR3. Each record gives: clone size, V gene, CDR3 protein. The size field is filled for only some rows; it gives once, few, many or a size class.

abundance: .
v_gene: TRBV20-1
CDR3aa: CRPRDRGLGGYTF

abundance: .
v_gene: TRBV5-1
CDR3aa: CASSPGTIPYNEQFF

abundance: .
v_gene: TRBV15
CDR3aa: CATSIVGQGNQPQHF

abundance: .
v_gene: TRBV7-9
CDR3aa: CASSLAKRGNQPQHF

abundance: once
v_gene: TRBV9
CDR3aa: CASSGSTSGPNEQFF

abundance: .
v_gene: TRBV9
CDR3aa: CASSFSFPTETDEQFF

abundance: .
v_gene: TRBV30
CDR3aa: CAWMRTGQETQYF

abundance: .
v_gene: TRBV19
CDR3aa: CASNWAQQDQPQHF

abundance: .
v_gene: TRBV10-3
CDR3aa: CAISESPGNYGYTF

abundance: .
v_gene: TRBV9
CDR3aa: CASSVNERTGSTEAFF

abundance: .
v_gene: TRBV27
CDR3aa: CASTLAGTYNEQFF

abundance: .
v_gene: TRBV24-1
CDR3aa: CATGRADHEQFF

abundance: .
v_gene: TRBV30
CDR3aa: CAWSGIGAGSYNEQFF

abundance: once
v_gene: TRBV20-1
CDR3aa: CSANLLAGGDYEQYF

abundance: .
v_gene: TRBV20-1
CDR3aa: CSARVYKLQETQYF

abundance: .
v_gene: TRBV4-1
CDR3aa: CASSETGMTNEQYF

abundance: .
v_gene: TRBV7-9
CDR3aa: CASSSGTEANQPQHF

abundance: .
v_gene: TRBV28
CDR3aa: CASRPFIPLSSVLGDTIYF

abundance: .
v_gene: TRBV18
CDR3aa: CASSPRLNDEQFF

abundance: .
v_gene: TRBV6-5
CDR3aa: CASSYSVAGSKNIQYF

abundance: .
v_gene: TRBV28
CDR3aa: CASSFGGHTEAFF

abundance: once
v_gene: TRBV29-1
CDR3aa: CSVVAGDSYEQYF

abundance: .
v_gene: TRBV7-6
CDR3aa: CASSLDWRFEAFF

abundance: .
v_gene: TRBV10-3
CDR3aa: CAISPGTSSYEQYF

abundance: .
v_gene: TRBV7-8
CDR3aa: CASSGSGAPDGYTF

abundance: .
v_gene: TRBV2
CDR3aa: CASHGGLAKNIQYF

abundance: .
v_gene: TRBV15
CDR3aa: CATSSPSGQNTGELFF

abundance: .
v_gene: TRBV19
CDR3aa: CASSISTGSEQYF

abundance: .
v_gene: TRBV6-2/TRBV6-3
CDR3aa: CASSYLRAGDEQFF

abundance: .
v_gene: TRBV27
CDR3aa: CASSYRQGRGYSEQFF

abundance: .
v_gene: TRBV19
CDR3aa: CASSHPGLAPNEQFF

abundance: .
v_gene: TRBV5-6
CDR3aa: CASSRRSYEQYF

abundance: .
v_gene: TRBV12-3/TRBV12-4
CDR3aa: CASSRDSNNEQFF

abundance: .
v_gene: TRBV5-1
CDR3aa: CASSGPPAYGEQFF

abundance: .
v_gene: TRBV20-1
CDR3aa: CSAPALTGAYEQYF

abundance: .
v_gene: TRBV28
CDR3aa: CASSITGTSHETQYF

abundance: .
v_gene: TRBV3-1
CDR3aa: CASSRALTGNTIYF

abundance: .
v_gene: TRBV29-1
CDR3aa: CSVEGVDSYEQYF

abundance: .
v_gene: TRBV5-1
CDR3aa: CASSLWGSGYQETQYF

abundance: .
v_gene: TRBV10-3
CDR3aa: CAISESGQSNEQYF

abundance: .
v_gene: TRBV4-1
CDR3aa: CASSQRDGSHTGELFF

abundance: .
v_gene: TRBV7-9
CDR3aa: CASSLGSGEAFF

abundance: .
v_gene: TRBV10-3
CDR3aa: CAISAFSTGTNLYEQYF

abundance: .
v_gene: TRBV11-3
CDR3aa: CASSPRTGENEQFF

abundance: .
v_gene: TRBV19
CDR3aa: CASSIERVSYNEQFF

abundance: .
v_gene: TRBV7-9
CDR3aa: CASSPQQGGADTQYF

abundance: .
v_gene: TRBV6-2/TRBV6-3
CDR3aa: CASIPWLGSAYEQYF

abundance: once
v_gene: TRBV19
CDR3aa: CASRVYVASGDTQYF

abundance: .
v_gene: TRBV19
CDR3aa: CASSDGQGENQPQHF

abundance: .
v_gene: TRBV5-4
CDR3aa: CASSLEGGRANEQFF

abundance: .
v_gene: TRBV21-1
CDR3aa: CASSKVSRETQYF

abundance: .
v_gene: TRBV20-1
CDR3aa: CSARDRANSEGPLTDTQYF

abundance: .
v_gene: TRBV28
CDR3aa: CASHSGGPLNEQYF

abundance: .
v_gene: TRBV3-1
CDR3aa: CASSQDGRGYSYNEQFF

abundance: .
v_gene: TRBV3-1
CDR3aa: CASSQTVYSNQPQHF